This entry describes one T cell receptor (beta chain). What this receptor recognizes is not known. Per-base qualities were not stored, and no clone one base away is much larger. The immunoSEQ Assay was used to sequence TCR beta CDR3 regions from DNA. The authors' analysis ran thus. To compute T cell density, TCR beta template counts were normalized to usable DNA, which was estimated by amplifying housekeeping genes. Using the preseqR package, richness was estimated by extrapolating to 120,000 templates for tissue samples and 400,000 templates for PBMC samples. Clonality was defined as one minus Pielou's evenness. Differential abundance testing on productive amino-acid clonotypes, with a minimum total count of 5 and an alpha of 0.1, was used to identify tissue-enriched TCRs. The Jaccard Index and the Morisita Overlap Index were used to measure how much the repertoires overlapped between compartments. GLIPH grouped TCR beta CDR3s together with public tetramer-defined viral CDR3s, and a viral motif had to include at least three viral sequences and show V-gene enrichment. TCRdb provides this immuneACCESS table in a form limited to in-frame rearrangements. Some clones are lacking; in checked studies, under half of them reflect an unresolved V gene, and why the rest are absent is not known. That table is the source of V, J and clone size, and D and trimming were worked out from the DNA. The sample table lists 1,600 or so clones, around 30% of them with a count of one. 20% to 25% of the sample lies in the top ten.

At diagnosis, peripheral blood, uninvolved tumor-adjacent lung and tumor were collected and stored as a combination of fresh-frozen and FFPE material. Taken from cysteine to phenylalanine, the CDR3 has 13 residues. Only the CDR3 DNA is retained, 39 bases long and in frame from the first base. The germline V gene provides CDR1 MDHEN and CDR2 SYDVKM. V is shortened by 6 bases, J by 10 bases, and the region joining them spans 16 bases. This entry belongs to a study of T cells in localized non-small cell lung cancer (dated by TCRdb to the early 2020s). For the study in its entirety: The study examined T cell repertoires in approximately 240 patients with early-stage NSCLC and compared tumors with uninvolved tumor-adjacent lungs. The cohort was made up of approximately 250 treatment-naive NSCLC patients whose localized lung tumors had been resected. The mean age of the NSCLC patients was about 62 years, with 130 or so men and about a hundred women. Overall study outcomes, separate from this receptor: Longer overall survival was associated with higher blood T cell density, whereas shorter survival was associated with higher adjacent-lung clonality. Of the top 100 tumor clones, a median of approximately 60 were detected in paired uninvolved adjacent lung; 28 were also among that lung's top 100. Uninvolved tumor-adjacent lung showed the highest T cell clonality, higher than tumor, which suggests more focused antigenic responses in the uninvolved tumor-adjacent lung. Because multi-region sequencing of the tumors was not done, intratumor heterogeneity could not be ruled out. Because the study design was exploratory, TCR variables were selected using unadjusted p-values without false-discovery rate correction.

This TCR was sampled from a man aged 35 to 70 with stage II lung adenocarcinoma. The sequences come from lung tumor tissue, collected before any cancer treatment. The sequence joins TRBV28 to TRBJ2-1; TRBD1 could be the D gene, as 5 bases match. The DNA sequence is TGTGCCAGCAGGTCCGGTGGGGCAGCGGAGCAGTTCTTC. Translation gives CASRSGGAAEQFF. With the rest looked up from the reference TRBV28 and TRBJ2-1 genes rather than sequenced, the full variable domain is DVKVTQSSRYLVKRTGEKVFLECVQDMDHENMFWYRQDPGLGLRLIYFSYDVKMKEKGDIPEGYSVSREKKERFSLILESASTNQTSMYLCASRSGGAAEQFFGPGTRLTVL.